This TCR beta chain comes out of a study of early T cells in non-severe SARS-CoV-2 infection. Findings of the study overall: The study's VDJdb matching favored anti-spike CD8 responses and missed private and CD4 specificities.

There are a few counts of this clonotype. Its matching antigen is unknown. Unique molecular identifier tags were affixed to discrete cDNA molecules. One entry per CDR3 protein results from TCRdb running MiXCR on the 5' RACE reads. The data show about 61,000 distinct CDR3 sequences, around 12% seen once. The source is an adult who was a healthcare worker with PCR-confirmed SARS-CoV-2 infection or an uninfected control (not recorded which). The donor label of this sample is uncertain. Sequenced here: whole blood, sampled at baseline.

CDR3 in amino acids: CASSPGLGVVEQFF. The CDR3 bases are TGTGCCAGCAGCCCCGGACTGGGGGTCGTCGAGCAGTTCTTC. This chain links TRBV11-2 with TRBJ2-1; D may correspond to TRBD1 or TRBD2 (5 bases each). This CDR3 is built from 14 residues. CDR1 SGHAT and CDR2 FQNNGV come from the germline V gene. The V end was cut by 5 bases, the J end by 10 bases, with 18 bases between.